The rows below give T cell receptor beta chains drawn from one sample of a study of Ad26.COV2.S vaccination and SARS-CoV-2 variants. Sequencing was performed with immunoSEQ multiplex PCR; in TCRdb, only in-frame clones are kept and a portion is missing. The sample contains approximately 410,000 clones, 92% of which appear only once. The starting material was peripheral blood, obtained in a trial of Ad26.COV2.S vaccine versus placebo. Source of these receptors: a person between 18 and 65 years old who received the Ad26.COV2.S COVID-19 vaccine or a placebo. The CDR3 runs from the conserved cysteine through the conserved F or W. D genes are given only for firm matches. Expanded clones get a size class; other rows say once, few or many, or leave the size out.

j_call v_call clone_size d_call cdr3_aa cdr3_nt
TRBJ1-2 TRBV7-2 NA NA CASSLGFRGQGYGYTF TGTGCCAGCAGCTTAGGTTTCCGGGGGCAGGGCTATGGCTACACCTTC
TRBJ2-1 TRBV4-3 NA TRBD1 CASSHKGATGVRQFF TGCGCCAGCAGTCATAAGGGGGCGACAGGGGTACGGCAGTTCTTC
TRBJ2-2 TRBV9 NA TRBD2 CASSITSGGYTGELFF TGTGCCAGCAGCATAACTAGCGGGGGGTACACCGGGGAGCTGTTTTTT
TRBJ2-3 TRBV18 once NA CASSPGSTDTQYF TGTGCCAGCTCACCTGGGAGCACAGATACGCAGTATTTT
TRBJ1-5 TRBV6-6 NA NA CASSTGPLGGQPQHF TGTGCCAGCAGTACAGGACCGTTAGGGGGTCAGCCCCAGCATTTT
TRBJ1-6 TRBV9 NA NA CASSPSVGDRGSPLHF TGTGCCAGCAGCCCCTCGGTAGGGGATAGGGGATCACCCCTCCACTTT
TRBJ2-3 TRBV18 NA NA CASSPDYQRITQYF TGTGCCAGCTCACCGGACTATCAGCGAATTACGCAGTATTTT
TRBJ2-6 TRBV19 NA TRBD1 CATRTDRAGANVLTF TGTGCCACCCGGACCGACAGGGCTGGGGCCAACGTCCTGACTTTC
TRBJ2-5 TRBV29-1 NA NA CSVAWTGAQETQYF TGCAGCGTTGCGTGGACGGGGGCCCAAGAGACCCAGTACTTC
TRBJ2-7 TRBV9 NA NA CASSVATGSGAYEQYF TGTGCCAGCAGCGTAGCTACAGGATCGGGCGCCTACGAGCAGTACTTC
TRBJ1-4 TRBV7-8 NA TRBD1 CASSLFVDRGYEKLFF TGTGCCAGCAGCTTATTCGTGGACAGGGGTTATGAAAAACTGTTTTTT
TRBJ1-3 TRBV4-3 NA NA CASSQFLGDETIYF TGCGCCAGCAGTCAATTCCTCGGGGACGAGACCATATATTTT
TRBJ2-3 TRBV18 NA NA CASSPDVGLSADTQYF TGTGCCAGCTCACCGGATGTCGGTCTAAGCGCAGATACGCAGTATTTT
TRBJ1-1 TRBV19 NA TRBD1 CASVYRDRLNTEAFF TGTGCCAGTGTATACCGGGACAGATTGAACACTGAAGCTTTCTTT
TRBJ1-4 TRBV9 once TRBD1 CASSVVGTGGEKLFF TGTGCCAGCAGCGTAGTCGGGACAGGGGGTGAAAAACTGTTTTTT
TRBJ1-1 TRBV7-6 NA NA CASSPSPGEGTEAFF TGTGCCAGCAGCCCCTCCCCAGGGGAGGGTACTGAAGCTTTCTTT
TRBJ2-7 TRBV4-1 NA TRBD1 CASSLAEAGGPPYEQYF TGCGCCAGCAGCCTGGCGGAGGCAGGGGGCCCCCCCTACGAGCAGTACTTC
TRBJ2-5 TRBV7-2 once TRBD2 CASSITSGGIQETQYF TGTGCCAGCAGTATTACTAGCGGGGGGATCCAAGAGACCCAGTACTTC
TRBJ1-1 TRBV4-3 NA NA CASSHLGGEAFF TGCGCCAGCAGTCACCTAGGGGGTGAAGCTTTCTTT
TRBJ2-1 TRBV18 NA TRBD2 CASSPPTGGAYNEQFF TGTGCCAGCTCCCCGCCCACCGGGGGGGCCTACAATGAGCAGTTCTTC
TRBJ2-3 TRBV19 NA NA CASSIWGRANTDTQYF TGTGCCAGTAGTATATGGGGGAGAGCCAACACAGATACGCAGTATTTT
TRBJ2-7 TRBV4-3 NA NA CASSQVYQGWEEQYF TGCGCCAGCAGCCAAGTCTACCAGGGGTGGGAGGAGCAGTACTTC
TRBJ1-1 TRBV7-2 NA NA CASSRTLYEAFF TGTGCCAGCAGCCGAACCCTATATGAAGCTTTCTTT
TRBJ2-3 TRBV15 once NA CATSRDSGTDTQYF TGTGCCACCAGCAGAGATAGCGGCACAGATACGCAGTATTTT
TRBJ2-7 TRBV6-5 once TRBD2 CASSYSERGTSYEQYF TGTGCCAGCAGTTACTCTGAGCGGGGGACCTCCTACGAGCAGTACTTC
TRBJ2-2 TRBV5-1 NA TRBD2 CASSWGLAGTGELFF TGCGCCAGCAGTTGGGGACTAGCGGGGACCGGGGAGCTGTTTTTT
TRBJ1-1 TRBV6-5 once NA CASSYFEGVGFAEAFF TGTGCCAGCAGTTACTTCGAGGGAGTAGGGTTCGCTGAAGCTTTCTTT
TRBJ2-7 TRBV29-1 NA TRBD2 CSVDSGGPSYEQYF TGCAGCGTTGACTCGGGGGGGCCATCCTACGAGCAGTACTTC